The 4 T cell receptor beta chains listed next were all sequenced from one sample in a study of human T cells and chemical hapten exposure. The sample's time point: pre-sensitization, week 0. The treatment was: therapeutic diphenylcyclopropenone sensitization with weekly scalp DPC. TCRdb re-called the RACE reads with MiXCR, one entry per CDR3 protein. The sample lists approximately 180,000 distinct CDR3 sequences; almost 30% were seen once. Sequenced material: whole blood, taken in connection with sensitization to the hapten diphenylcyclopropenone (DPC). Every receptor here comes from a woman younger than 45 with alopecia areata. Some clones in this sample may be carry-over from other donors' samples.

The chain carries TRBV3-1 and TRBJ1-1; D is uncertain. This CDR3 contains 13 residues. Trimming left V 1 base short and J 8 bases short, with 11 bases between. Germline lookup yields CDR1 LGHDT and CDR2 YNNKEL (reference sequence). Written as DNA, the CDR3 is TGTGCCAGCAGCCAAGTGGCAGGACTAGAAGCTTTCTTT. Its protein product is CASSQVAGLEAFF.

This sequence joins TRBV15 and TRBJ2-7; D may be TRBD1 (6 bases). The ends were cut back, 4 bases at V and 7 bases at J, with 14 bases in the middle. The CDR3 loop spans 13 amino acids. CDR1 LNHNV and CDR2 YYDKDF come from the germline V gene (reference sequence). CDR3 DNA: TGTGCCACCAGCATACAGGGATTTGGGGAGCAGTACTTC. It is translated as CATSIQGFGEQYF.

The chain combines TRBV5-8 with TRBJ1-1; 7 bases line up with TRBD1. Germline CDR1 is SGHTS and CDR2 is YDEGEE. J lost 12 bases, V lost 5 bases, and 7 bases had no gene match. The length of the CDR3 is 11 residues. CDR3 loop: CASSLTGRPFF. The CDR3 nucleotides read TGTGCCAGCAGTTTGACAGGGCGGCCTTTCTTT.

A few counts support this clonotype. The CDR3 here is CASSSTTSVTAYEQYF. CDR3 sequence (DNA): TGTGCCAGCAGTTCAACCACTAGCGTAACCGCCTACGAGCAGTACTTC. V is TRBV12-3 or TRBV12-4 and J is TRBJ2-7, with 7 bases matching TRBD2. The V and J ends lost 4 bases and 2 bases, in that order; junction bases with no gene match: 11. There are 16 residues in the CDR3.